This entry lists 21 T cell receptor beta chains sequenced from one sample in a study of T cells in Graves' hyperthyroidism and ophthalmopathy. Researchers amplified the TCR beta CDR3 regions from RNA transcripts. Carried out on the TCR CDR3, a first-round RT-PCR used the HTBI primer set. TCRdb passed the multiplex PCR reads through MiXCR, listing each CDR3 protein once. The data hold about 600,000 distinct CDR3 sequences, with 13% to 15% observed a single time. Sequenced: blood. Every receptor here comes from a woman aged 18 to 35 with Graves' ophthalmopathy.

Ten or more counts support this clonotype. This sequence joins TRBV7-2 and TRBJ2-3, with D uncertain. Germline V CDR1 and CDR2: SGHTA, FQGNSA. The CDR3 sequence is 11 residues long. Trimming took off 4 bases at V and 9 bases at J, with 8 bases between the two ends. The CDR3 DNA follows: TGTGCCAGCAGCTCTCTGGCCACGCAGTATTTT. Translation gives CASSSLATQYF.

The chain couples TRBV20-1 to TRBJ2-1; the D gene is possibly TRBD2 (6 bases). CDR1 DFQATT and CDR2 SNEGSKA come from the germline V gene (reference sequence). The CDR3 length is 14 residues. Trimming pared 3 bases from V and 6 bases from J, leaving 15 bases between. CDR3: CSASSGGGGNEQFF. CDR3 in DNA: TGCAGTGCTAGTAGCGGTGGAGGCGGCAATGAGCAGTTCTTC.

This clonotype was detected ten times or more. V usage is TRBV6-1 and J usage is TRBJ2-1; D unresolved. This CDR3 region has 12 residues. Trimming took off 6 bases at V and 2 bases at J, with 5 bases between the two ends. Germline V gene data show CDR1 as MNHNS and CDR2 as SASEGT. CDR3 region: CASRTAYNEQFF. The CDR3 DNA reads as TGTGCCAGCAGAACAGCCTACAATGAGCAGTTCTTC.

This clonotype was recorded at least ten times. The gene calls are TRBV7-2 and TRBJ2-7; 9 bases are shared with TRBD2. The CDR3 runs to 14 residues. CDR1 SGHTA and CDR2 FQGNSA come from the germline V gene. With 0 bases clipped from V and 5 bases from J, the junction kept 2 bases outside the gene matches. The CDR3 DNA reads TGTGCCAGCAGCTTAGCTAGCGGGAGCCACGAGCAGTACTTC. Encoded protein: CASSLASGSHEQYF.

The CDR3 here is CASKSLAGSYNEQFF. DNA for the CDR3: TGTGCCAGCAAAAGTCTGGCAGGGTCTTACAATGAGCAGTTCTTC. This chain connects TRBV19 to TRBJ2-1, with D possibly TRBD1 on 5 matching bases. CDR1 LNHDA and CDR2 SQIVND come from the germline V gene (reference sequence). The V and J ends lost 9 bases and 4 bases respectively, with 19 bases between them. The CDR3 is 15 residues long.

Ten or more counts support this clonotype. V is TRBV12-3 or TRBV12-4 and J is TRBJ1-5; 9 nucleotides match TRBD1. The CDR3 sequence is 14 residues long. V gave up 3 bases and J gave up 6 bases; unmatched junction bases: 3. CDR3 in DNA: TGTGCCAGCAGTTTCGCGACAGGGGGTCAGCCCCAGCATTTT. This codes for CASSFATGGQPQHF.

This clonotype has a count of ten or more. This rearrangement joins TRBV6-2 or TRBV6-3 to TRBJ2-1, with D maybe TRBD2 (6 bases). From germline, CDR1 is MNHEY and CDR2 SVGEGT. CDR3 length equals 16 residues. Trimming took off 0 bases at V and 0 bases at J, with 9 bases between the two ends. The CDR3 spells CASSYSAGSSYNEQFF. The CDR3 DNA follows: TGTGCCAGCAGTTACTCTGCCGGGAGCTCCTACAATGAGCAGTTCTTC.

The V call is TRBV10-3, the J call TRBJ1-2, with D unclear. V lost 7 bases and J 7 bases, leaving 13 bases between the germline ends. CDR1 is ENHRY, CDR2 SYGVKD, per germline. The CDR3 has 12 residues. The CDR3 nucleotides read TGTGCCATCAAAGGCGGTACCGGTGGCTACACCTTC. It specifies CAIKGGTGGYTF.

V is TRBV15 and J is TRBJ1-5; D might be TRBD1 (6 bases). Germline CDR1 LNHNV, CDR2 YYDKDF (reference sequence). V was cut by 0 bases and J by 3 bases, with 15 bases left in between. The CDR3 contains 17 residues. CDR3 residues: CATSRDPTGSTNQPQHF. CDR3 in DNA: TGTGCCACCAGCAGAGACCCGACAGGTTCGACCAATCAGCCCCAGCATTTT.

CDR3 nucleotides: TGTGCCACCAGCAGAGAGGGGGGACTTGAATTTTACAATGAGCAGTTCTTC. It encodes CATSREGGLEFYNEQFF. V usage is TRBV15 and J usage is TRBJ2-1; D may be TRBD2 (6 bases). CDR3 size: 17 residues. CDR1 and CDR2 from the germline V gene are LNHNV and YYDKDF (reference sequence). Trimming removed 0 bases at V and 4 bases at J, with 16 bases between.

This clonotype appeared many times. The genes are TRBV7-8 and TRBJ2-5, with 7 bases matching TRBD2. V dropped 6 bases and J dropped 2; count of bases not matched to a gene: 9. Germline loops: CDR1 SGHVS, CDR2 FQNEAQ. The CDR3 is 15 amino acids. CDR3 amino acids: CASRGRGLWQETQYF. CDR3 DNA: TGTGCCAGCAGGGGACGGGGACTATGGCAAGAGACCCAGTACTTC.

This clonotype was recorded at least ten times. This sequence joins TRBV3-1 and TRBJ1-2; 7 bases are a match to TRBD1. The junction had 9 bases not matched to a gene; V was cut back by 3 bases and J by 8 bases. From germline, CDR1 is LGHDT and CDR2 YNNKEL (reference sequence). The CDR3 sequence is 14 residues long. The CDR3 DNA follows: TGTGCCAGCAGCCATTTTACAGGGGCATTGGGCTACACCTTC. This codes for CASSHFTGALGYTF.

The table lists this clonotype with many counts. The V call is TRBV2, the J call TRBJ2-5, with D possibly being TRBD2 (5 bases). Germline V gene lookup returns CDR1 SNHLY and CDR2 FYNNEI. The CDR3 covers 13 residues. V was cut by 9 bases and J by 1 base, with 12 bases left in between. CDR3 sequence reads: CASFLGVQETQYF. CDR3 DNA: TGTGCCAGTTTTCTGGGAGTCCAAGAGACCCAGTACTTC. The whole variable domain, remainder taken from reference TRBV2 and TRBJ2-5, is EPEVTQTPSHQVTQMGQEVILRCVPISNHLYFYWYRQILGQKVEFLVSFYNNEISEKSEIFDDQFSVERPDGSNFTLKIRSTKLEDSAMYFCASFLGVQETQYFGPGTRLLVL.

V is TRBV19 and J is TRBJ1-2; maybe TRBD1 (5 bases). CDR3 length equals 13 residues. Germline V gene data show CDR1 as LNHDA and CDR2 as SQIVND (reference sequence). The V and J ends lost 5 bases and 8 bases respectively, with 15 bases between them. The DNA for the CDR3 is TGTGCCAGTAGTCCTCAAAGGAGGGGCGGCTACACCTTC. This codes for CASSPQRRGGYTF.

The table lists this clonotype with a few counts. This chain links TRBV5-1 with TRBJ2-7; the D gene is possibly TRBD2 (6 bases). V gave up 5 bases and J gave up 7 bases, with 22 bases separating them. This CDR3 is 15 amino acids long. Germline-derived CDR1 and CDR2 are SGHRS and YFSETQ. The CDR3 loop is CASRTSLSTAWEQYF. The CDR3 DNA is TGCGCCAGCAGGACTAGTTTATCAACGGCGTGGGAGCAGTACTTC.

This clonotype has at least ten counts. This rearrangement joins TRBV20-1 to TRBJ2-1; D is uncertain. V was clipped by 1 base and J by 0 bases, with 7 bases between them. Germline loops: CDR1 DFQATT, CDR2 SNEGSKA (reference sequence). The CDR3 totals 14 residues. The CDR3 DNA is TGCAGTGCTAGAGGGGCGAGCTCCTACAATGAGCAGTTCTTC. The encoded protein is CSARGASSYNEQFF.

This clonotype was seen at least ten times. The CDR3 DNA reads as TGTGCCTGGAGTGTACATCGCCGGACTAGCGGACGCACAGATACGCAGTATTTT. Its protein is CAWSVHRRTSGRTDTQYF. V usage is TRBV30 and J usage is TRBJ2-3; 10 nucleotides agree with TRBD2. Trimming took 0 bases from V and 1 from J; bases not matched to a gene: 10. CDR3 length: 18 amino acids. The germline V gene encodes CDR1 GTSNPN and CDR2 SVGIG (reference sequence). Drawing the rest from reference TRBV30 and TRBJ2-3, the complete variable domain is SQTIHQWPATLVQPVGSPLSLECTVEGTSNPNLYWYRQAAGRGLQLLFYSVGIGQISSEVPQNLSASRPQDRQFILSSKKLLLSDSGFYLCAWSVHRRTSGRTDTQYFGPGTRLTVL.

This chain uses TRBV24-1 with TRBJ2-1; D remains ambiguous. CDR1 is KGHDR, CDR2 SFDVKD, per germline. There are 16 residues in the CDR3. V lost 1 base and J lost 0, with 9 bases in between. This CDR3 is CATSDFKHSSYNEQFF. CDR3 sequence (DNA): TGTGCCACCAGTGATTTCAAACACAGCTCCTACAATGAGCAGTTCTTC.

This clonotype was recorded at least ten times. The V and J genes are TRBV27 and TRBJ2-1; 10 positions agree with TRBD2. J gave up 6 bases and V 0 bases, and 5 bases lay outside the gene matches. Germline values: CDR1 MNHEY, CDR2 SMNVEV (reference sequence). The CDR3 has 16 residues. DNA of the CDR3: TGTGCCAGCAGTTTATCGCGAGCGGGGGGGGGCAATGAGCAGTTCTTC. As protein: CASSLSRAGGGNEQFF.

Concerning this clonotype: Being one base from a much bigger clone, this may be a read error. V and J are TRBV5-1 and TRBJ2-1; 12 bases align to TRBD1. The germline gives CDR1 SGHRS, CDR2 YFSETQ. V lost 3 bases, J lost 9 bases, and 13 bases stayed unmatched. The CDR3 contains 17 residues. CDR3 coding DNA: TGCGCCAGCAGCTCCTCCGCTCTTCCGGGACAGGGGGCTGAGCAGTTCTTC. As protein: CASSSSALPGQGAEQFF.

This clonotype was picked up a small number of times. The chain is built from TRBV6-2 or TRBV6-3 and TRBJ2-4; D unclear. The V end was cut by 4 bases, the J end by 6 bases, with 7 bases between. There are 12 residues in the CDR3. Germline CDR1 is MNHEY and CDR2 is SVGEGT. CDR3 sequence (DNA): TGTGCCAGCAGTTTTGAATTAAACATTCAGTACTTC. It translates to CASSFELNIQYF.